A selection of T cell receptor beta chains follows, all from one sample in a study of siplizumab effects on memory and regulatory T cells. Generated by immunoSEQ multiplex PCR, the TCRdb table keeps only in-frame clones and is missing some. The repertoire consists of 100,000 to 110,000 clones, with about 95% occurring once and the leading ten covering 1% to 1.5%. Sequencing used non-Treg CD4+ T cells sorted from blood. The receptors derive from a human donor in good health. The CDR3 runs from the conserved cysteine through the conserved F or W. Fields, in order: D gene, clone size, J gene, V gene, CDR3 DNA, CDR3 protein. A D gene is named only where the DNA matches it firmly. Only part of the rows carry a size: once, few, many, or a class if the clone is expanded.

D: -
size: -
J: TRBJ1-1
V: TRBV28
DNA: TGCGCCAGCAGGCGAACGGGGACGAGGAACACTGAAGCTTTCTTT
CDR3: CASRRTGTRNTEAFF

D: -
size: -
J: TRBJ1-5
V: TRBV5-8
DNA: TGTGCCAGCAGCTTGGCCAGTCGAGGGCCCCAGCATTTT
CDR3: CASSLASRGPQHF

D: -
size: -
J: TRBJ1-1
V: TRBV28
DNA: TGTGCCAGCAGTTCTCGGCCGGGGGTGATGAACACTGAAGCTTTCTTT
CDR3: CASSSRPGVMNTEAFF

D: -
size: -
J: TRBJ2-7
V: TRBV29-1
DNA: TGCAGCGTTGGACATGCGAGCTCCTACGAGCAGTACTTC
CDR3: CSVGHASSYEQYF

D: -
size: -
J: TRBJ1-5
V: TRBV15
DNA: TGTGCCACCAGCAGAGATCTGGGGGATAGCAATCAGCCCCAGCATTTT
CDR3: CATSRDLGDSNQPQHF

D: -
size: -
J: TRBJ1-1
V: TRBV11-2
DNA: TGTGCCAGCAGCTTAGAGGATGTGCGGGGGGCTTTCTTT
CDR3: CASSLEDVRGAFF

D: TRBD2
size: -
J: TRBJ2-3
V: TRBV6-4
DNA: TGTGCCAGCAGCGACGCTTTTAGGCTAGCGGGAGGGCCGAGTAGAGATACGCAGTATTTT
CDR3: CASSDAFRLAGGPSRDTQYF

D: -
size: -
J: TRBJ1-2
V: TRBV5-4
DNA: TGTGCCAGCAGCCGAATGGGACTGGACATCAGCAATGGCTACACCTTC
CDR3: CASSRMGLDISNGYTF

D: -
size: -
J: TRBJ1-1
V: TRBV5-1
DNA: TGCGCCAGCAGCTTGGAAGGGTTCGAGTACACTGAAGCTTTCTTT
CDR3: CASSLEGFEYTEAFF

D: -
size: -
J: TRBJ2-5
V: TRBV1
DNA: TGCACCAGCAGCCAAGTGCCGGTGACTAGAAGACGAGAGACCCAGTACTTC
CDR3: CTSSQVPVTRRRETQYF

D: -
size: few
J: TRBJ2-6
V: TRBV19
DNA: TGTGCCAGTAGTCCCCAGGACTCTGGGGCCAACGTCCTGACTTTC
CDR3: CASSPQDSGANVLTF

D: TRBD2
size: -
J: TRBJ2-5
V: TRBV29-1
DNA: TGCAGCGTCAATGGACTAGCGGGAGCGGGTAGGGGGCAAGAGACCCAGTACTTC
CDR3: CSVNGLAGAGRGQETQYF

D: TRBD1
size: -
J: TRBJ1-1
V: TRBV30
DNA: TGTGCCTGGGACAGGGGGATGAACACTGAAGCTTTCTTT
CDR3: CAWDRGMNTEAFF

D: TRBD2
size: -
J: TRBJ2-4
V: TRBV14
DNA: TGTGCCAGCAGCGTAGAGCTAGCGGGGTCTAGAGCCAAAAACATTCAGTACTTC
CDR3: CASSVELAGSRAKNIQYF

D: TRBD1
size: few
J: TRBJ1-5
V: TRBV10-2
DNA: TGCGCCAGCAGTGAGCCACCGGGACAGGGGGGTAGTCAGCCCCAGCATTTT
CDR3: CASSEPPGQGGSQPQHF

D: -
size: -
J: TRBJ1-1
V: TRBV7-3
DNA: TGTGCCAGCAGCTTCAGGGGGAACACTGAAGCTTTCTTT
CDR3: CASSFRGNTEAFF

D: -
size: -
J: TRBJ1-2
V: TRBV28
DNA: TGTGCCAGCAGTTTAGACAGAGGGGGGTATGGCTACACCTTC
CDR3: CASSLDRGGYGYTF

D: TRBD2
size: -
J: TRBJ2-3
V: TRBV9
DNA: TGTGCCAGCAGCGTAACGGAGAGCGGGAGGCCGGGGTTAGACACAGATACGCAGTATTTT
CDR3: CASSVTESGRPGLDTDTQYF

D: -
size: once
J: TRBJ2-1
V: TRBV4-2
DNA: TGTGCCAGCAGCCAAGATTACGGCGATGAGCAGTTCTTC
CDR3: CASSQDYGDEQFF

D: TRBD1
size: -
J: TRBJ1-6
V: TRBV6-4
DNA: TGTGCCAGCCGACAGGGTCCCCATAATTCACCCCTCCACTTT
CDR3: CASRQGPHNSPLHF

D: TRBD2
size: -
J: TRBJ2-1
V: TRBV5-1
DNA: TGCGCCAGCCGACTAGCGGGACCTAGCCGCCCCTACAATGAGCAGTTCTTC
CDR3: CASRLAGPSRPYNEQFF

D: -
size: -
J: TRBJ1-5
V: TRBV6-5
DNA: TGTGCCAGCAGTTACGGGCCCGAGGGAAATCAGCCCCAGCATTTT
CDR3: CASSYGPEGNQPQHF

D: -
size: -
J: TRBJ2-2
V: TRBV7-6
DNA: TGTGCCAGCAGCTTAGTTGGGGGGCAGGACACCGGGGAGCTGTTTTTT
CDR3: CASSLVGGQDTGELFF

D: TRBD2
size: -
J: TRBJ2-7
V: TRBV19
DNA: TGTGCCAGTAGTATTAGACTAGCCGGTTGGTACGAGCAGTACTTC
CDR3: CASSIRLAGWYEQYF

D: TRBD2
size: few
J: TRBJ2-7
V: TRBV10-3
DNA: TGTGCCATCAGCAAAGGGGACTACTACGAGCAGTACTTC
CDR3: CAISKGDYYEQYF

D: -
size: -
J: TRBJ1-4
V: TRBV7-2
DNA: TGTGCCAGCAGCCGACCGGGGGGCAAGAGTGAAAAACTGTTTTTT
CDR3: CASSRPGGKSEKLFF

D: -
size: -
J: TRBJ2-3
V: TRBV5-5
DNA: TGTGCCAGCAGCAAAATCCCGAGACAGTCTCTCACAGATACGCAGTATTTT
CDR3: CASSKIPRQSLTDTQYF

D: TRBD1
size: -
J: TRBJ1-1
V: TRBV4-1
DNA: TGCGCCAGCAGCCAAGTTGCAGGGGGCCGAAACACTGAAGCTTTCTTT
CDR3: CASSQVAGGRNTEAFF

D: -
size: -
J: TRBJ2-1
V: TRBV4-1
DNA: TGCGCCAGCAGCCAAGATCCCCGACAGGTCTGGGAGCAGTTCTTC
CDR3: CASSQDPRQVWEQFF

D: -
size: -
J: TRBJ1-2
V: TRBV30
DNA: TGTGCCGACAGGCCAGGTCCAAACTATGGCTACACCTTC
CDR3: CADRPGPNYGYTF

D: TRBD1
size: once
J: TRBJ1-2
V: TRBV5-1
DNA: TGCGCCAGCAGCGTGGGGACAGTTCATGGCTACACCTTC
CDR3: CASSVGTVHGYTF

D: TRBD1
size: -
J: TRBJ1-1
V: TRBV19
DNA: TGTGCCAGTAGTATTCGGACAGGGATTAACACTGAAGCTTTCTTT
CDR3: CASSIRTGINTEAFF

D: -
size: -
J: TRBJ2-3
V: TRBV28
DNA: TGTGCCAGCAGGGCGAGGAGAGGGCTCACAGATACGCAGTATTTT
CDR3: CASRARRGLTDTQYF

D: TRBD2
size: -
J: TRBJ2-1
V: TRBV18
DNA: TGTGCCAGCTCACCCGATCTCGCGGGAGCCGGCGATGAGCAGTTCTTC
CDR3: CASSPDLAGAGDEQFF

D: TRBD1
size: -
J: TRBJ1-4
V: TRBV28
DNA: TGTGCCAGCAGTTTAGGGGACAGAACTAATGAAAAACTGTTTTTT
CDR3: CASSLGDRTNEKLFF

D: -
size: -
J: TRBJ2-1
V: TRBV5-1
DNA: TGCGCCAGCAGCTCCCAGGAGAATGAGCAGTTCTTC
CDR3: CASSSQENEQFF

D: TRBD1
size: -
J: TRBJ2-7
V: TRBV5-1
DNA: TGCGCCAGCAGTCGAGGGACAGGGGGCCCCTACGAGCAGTACTTC
CDR3: CASSRGTGGPYEQYF

D: -
size: -
J: TRBJ2-1
V: TRBV11-2
DNA: TGTGCCAGCAGCTTTGGGGCCGGCAATGAGCAGTTCTTC
CDR3: CASSFGAGNEQFF

D: -
size: -
J: TRBJ2-7
V: TRBV10-3
DNA: TGTGCCATCAGTGAGGTTCGCGAGCAGTACTTC
CDR3: CAISEVREQYF

D: -
size: -
J: TRBJ2-7
V: TRBV5-1
DNA: TGCGCCAGCAGCTTGGAACTAGATACCTACGAGCAGTACTTC
CDR3: CASSLELDTYEQYF

D: -
size: -
J: TRBJ1-5
V: TRBV7-2
DNA: TGTGCCAGCAGCTTAGAACAGGGAAATCAGCCCCAGCATTTT
CDR3: CASSLEQGNQPQHF

D: -
size: -
J: TRBJ1-4
V: TRBV30
DNA: TGTGCCTGGAGTTTAGGGGCCTCGGCTAATGAAAAACTGTTTTTT
CDR3: CAWSLGASANEKLFF

D: -
size: once
J: TRBJ2-7
V: TRBV5-6
DNA: TGTGCCAGCAGGATGTCGGGACCGAGCGAGCAGTACTTC
CDR3: CASRMSGPSEQYF

D: -
size: -
J: TRBJ1-2
V: TRBV11-2
DNA: TGTGCCAGCAGCTTAGTAGAGGGCTACACCTTC
CDR3: CASSLVEGYTF

D: TRBD2
size: -
J: TRBJ2-1
V: TRBV9
DNA: TGTGCCAGCAGCGTAACGACTAGCGGGACCTACAATGAGCAGTTCTTC
CDR3: CASSVTTSGTYNEQFF

D: -
size: -
J: TRBJ2-6
V: TRBV5-1
DNA: TGCGCCAGCAGCACGACTGACAGAACGTCGGGGGCCAACGTCCTGACTTTC
CDR3: CASSTTDRTSGANVLTF

D: TRBD2
size: -
J: TRBJ2-2
V: TRBV27
DNA: TGTGCCAGCAGAGAGACTAGCGGGACCACCGGGGAGCTGTTTTTT
CDR3: CASRETSGTTGELFF

D: TRBD2
size: -
J: TRBJ2-1
V: TRBV2
DNA: TGTGCCAGCAGGACTAGCGGGAGTTACAATGAGCAGTTCTTC
CDR3: CASRTSGSYNEQFF

D: -
size: -
J: TRBJ1-4
V: TRBV28
DNA: TGTGCCAGCAGTTTTGGAGGGGTCGGTACTAATGAAAAACTGTTTTTT
CDR3: CASSFGGVGTNEKLFF

D: -
size: -
J: TRBJ2-3
V: TRBV13
DNA: TGTGCCAGCAGCCCCTTGGGGAGTCGGACAGATACGCAGTATTTT
CDR3: CASSPLGSRTDTQYF

D: TRBD1
size: -
J: TRBJ2-2
V: TRBV18
DNA: TGTGCCAGCTCAATGACGCCCGGGACAGGATTGAGGGGCACCGGGGAGCTGTTTTTT
CDR3: CASSMTPGTGLRGTGELFF

D: -
size: once
J: TRBJ2-2
V: TRBV7-9
DNA: TGTGCCAGCAGTTCGCAGGGGATGGCCGGGGAGCTGTTTTTT
CDR3: CASSSQGMAGELFF

D: -
size: -
J: TRBJ1-4
V: TRBV5-1
DNA: TGCGCCAGCAGTACAGGGAGAGGGGAAAAACTGTTTTTT
CDR3: CASSTGRGEKLFF